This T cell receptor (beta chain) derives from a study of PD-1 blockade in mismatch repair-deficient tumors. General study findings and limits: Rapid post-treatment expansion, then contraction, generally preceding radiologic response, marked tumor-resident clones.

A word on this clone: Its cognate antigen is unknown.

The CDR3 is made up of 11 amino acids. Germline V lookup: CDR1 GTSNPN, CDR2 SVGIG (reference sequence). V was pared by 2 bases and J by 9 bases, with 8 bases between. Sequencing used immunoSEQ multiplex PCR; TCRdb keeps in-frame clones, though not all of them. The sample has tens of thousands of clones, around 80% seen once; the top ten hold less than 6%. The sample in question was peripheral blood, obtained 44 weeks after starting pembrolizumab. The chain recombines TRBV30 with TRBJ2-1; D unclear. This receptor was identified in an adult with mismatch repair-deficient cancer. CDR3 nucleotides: TGTGCCTGGAGTTACACTTCTGAGCAGTTCTTC. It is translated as CAWSYTSEQFF. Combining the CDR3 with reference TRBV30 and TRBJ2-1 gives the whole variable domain SQTIHQWPATLVQPVGSPLSLECTVEGTSNPNLYWYRQAAGRGLQLLFYSVGIGQISSEVPQNLSASRPQDRQFILSSKKLLLSDSGFYLCAWSYTSEQFFGPGTRLTVL.